The T cell receptor beta chain under discussion was sequenced for a study of CD8 T cells in Susac syndrome. With random hexamers, reverse transcription was performed on about 0.45 to 1 ug of RNA. Amplification of TCR beta CDR3 used immunoSEQ multiplex PCR across 54 Vbeta and 13 Jbeta. TCRdb fed the immunoSEQ multiplex PCR reads into MiXCR, producing one record per CDR3 protein. The data hold about 200,000 distinct CDR3 sequences, with roughly 94% observed a single time. The length of the CDR3 is 12 residues. The V gene lost 5 bases and the J gene lost 3 bases, with 5 bases spanning the gap. CDR1 is SNHLY and CDR2 is FYNNEI in the germline V gene. Peripheral blood CD8+ and CD4+ T cells were profiled by TCR beta sequencing. Negative isolation yielded CD4+ and CD8+ T cells, and FACS enriched TEMRA cells.

This receptor was obtained from a human donor in good health. Sequenced material: CD4+ T cells from PBMCs. The chain uses TRBV2 and TRBJ1-5; D remains unclear. CDR3 coding DNA: TGTGCCAGCAGTCCGGACAATCAGCCCCAGCATTTT. This translates into CASSPDNQPQHF.